The 2 T cell receptor beta chains reported below all come from one sample, sequenced in a study of shared clonotypes between healthy human individuals. Profiled with immunoSEQ multiplex PCR; TCRdb holds only in-frame clones, not every one. The sample carries some 2,500,000 clones, about nine tenths recorded once. Input material: naive CD4+ T cells from PBMCs. Described subset: CD45RA+ positively selected. These receptor sequences come from a man aged 18 to 29 in good health. Some clones in this sample may be carry-over from other donors' samples.

This chain uses TRBV7-6 with TRBJ1-2; perhaps TRBD1 as D (6 bases). V was cut by 4 bases and J by 4 bases, with 16 bases left in between. CDR3 size: 15 residues. The germline CDR1 and CDR2 sequences are SGHVS and FNYEAQ. DNA of the CDR3: TGTGCCAGCAGCTGGGGTGAACAGGGCTTCTATGGCTACACCTTC. Translated: CASSWGEQGFYGYTF.

The chain carries TRBV28 and TRBJ2-1; possibly TRBD2 for D (5 bases). The V end was cut by 7 bases, the J end by 0 bases, with 10 bases between. Per the germline V gene, CDR1 is MDHEN and CDR2 is SYDVKM. The length of the CDR3 is 14 residues. The CDR3 protein is CASKDFSSYNEQFF. For the CDR3, the DNA is TGTGCCAGCAAGGACTTCAGCTCCTACAATGAGCAGTTCTTC.